These T cell receptor beta chains were read from a single sample in a study of cytomegalovirus exposure and HLA in healthy donors. Some clones are missing from TCRdb's copy, which holds only in-frame ones; the method was immunoSEQ multiplex PCR. The sample consists of more than 75,000 clones, roughly 80% of them appearing once. Sequencing used PBMCs. Receptors originate from a woman between 35 and 50 years old in good health and CMV-seropositive. The CDR3 runs from the conserved cysteine through the conserved F or W. The D gene is left open where the match is weak. Rows may omit the clone size; those that give it use once, few, many or a size class.

d_call clone_size j_call v_call cdr3_length cdr3_nt cdr3_aa
NA NA TRBJ2-7 TRBV6-5 15 TGTGCCAGCAGTCGAGCCCCAGGGAAGGCGAGCGAGCAGTACTTC CASSRAPGKASEQYF
TRBD1 NA TRBJ2-7 TRBV14 15 TGTGCCAGCAGCCAATTCGCAGGGGGCTACTACGAGCAGTACTTC CASSQFAGGYYEQYF
NA few TRBJ2-1 TRBV14 14 TGTGCCAGCAGCCAAGAATGGCTCCGAAATGAGCAGTTCTTC CASSQEWLRNEQFF
TRBD2 NA TRBJ2-3 TRBV9 15 TGTGCCAGCAGTTTCGGACTAGCGGTCACAGATACGCAGTATTTT CASSFGLAVTDTQYF
NA NA TRBJ2-2 TRBV30 15 TGTGCCTGGAGCGAGAGTAACAGCAACACCGGGGAGCTGTTTTTT CAWSESNSNTGELFF
NA once TRBJ2-7 TRBV13 14 TGTGCCAGCAGCTTAAGACTGCAGCCCTACGAGCAGTACTTC CASSLRLQPYEQYF
NA NA TRBJ1-6 TRBV4-2 15 TGTGCCAGCAGCCATTTTCAATCAGGTGGATCACCCCTCCACTTT CASSHFQSGGSPLHF
NA NA TRBJ2-7 TRBV7-2 16 TGTGCCAGCAGCTTAGAGGGGGTTTCAAGCTCCTACGAGCAGTACTTC CASSLEGVSSSYEQYF
NA NA TRBJ1-2 TRBV28 16 TGTGCCAGCAGTTTAATCGGCGTGGGGCCGGGCTATGGCTACACCTTC CASSLIGVGPGYGYTF
TRBD2 NA TRBJ2-7 TRBV18 17 TGTGCCAGCTCACCTCAGGGACTAGCGGGAGCTTCATACGAGCAGTACTTC CASSPQGLAGASYEQYF
NA NA TRBJ1-5 TRBV7-6 13 TGTGCTAGCAGCTTGAGCTTCAATCAGCCCCAGCATTTT CASSLSFNQPQHF
TRBD1 NA TRBJ1-5 TRBV18 14 TGTGCCAGCTCCTTAACAGGGGGTAACCAGCCCCAGCATTTT CASSLTGGNQPQHF
NA NA TRBJ2-5 TRBV19 13 TGTGCCAGTAGTATTTCTGGGGGCGAGACCCAGTACTTC CASSISGGETQYF
NA NA TRBJ2-1 TRBV10-3 15 TGTGCCATCAGTGGGCGCTCAGACAGCCTCAATGAGCAGTTCTTC CAISGRSDSLNEQFF
TRBD2 NA TRBJ2-5 TRBV5-1 18 TGCGCCAGCAGCCTCGGACTAGCGGGAGGGTTAGGAAGTGAGACCCAGTACTTC CASSLGLAGGLGSETQYF
NA NA TRBJ2-1 TRBV21-1 18 TGTGCCAGCAGCAAAGTAACTAGCGGGAGACGGTGGGATGATGAGCAGTTCTTC CASSKVTSGRRWDDEQFF
TRBD2 NA TRBJ2-3 TRBV29-1 18 TGCAGCGGGGTTCTAGCGGGGGGGACCCCCCTCATTTCAGATACGCAGTATTTT CSGVLAGGTPLISDTQYF
TRBD1 NA TRBJ2-1 TRBV19 15 TGTGCCAGTAGCTCCGGGACAGGGAGGATGATGGGGCAGTTCTTC CASSSGTGRMMGQFF
TRBD1 NA TRBJ1-1 TRBV19 14 TGTGCCAGTAGTCGAGACAGGGGAAGGACTGAAGCTTTCTTT CASSRDRGRTEAFF
TRBD2 NA TRBJ2-1 TRBV30 15 TGTGCCTTAGCGGGGGGAAAACTCTCCTACAATGAGCAGTTCTTC CALAGGKLSYNEQFF
NA NA TRBJ2-1 TRBV29-1 15 TGCAGCGTTCCTCGGGGGGCCAGCCCCTACAATGAGCAGTTCTTC CSVPRGASPYNEQFF
TRBD1 once TRBJ1-5 TRBV2 16 TGTGCCAGCAGGACAGGGATAGGGTATAGCAATCAGCCCCAGCATTTT CASRTGIGYSNQPQHF
TRBD2 NA TRBJ2-7 TRBV27 19 TGTGCCAGCAGCGCTAAGACCGGGACTAGCGGGATTGTAGGATACGAGCAGTACTTC CASSAKTGTSGIVGYEQYF
NA NA TRBJ2-5 TRBV19 15 TGTGCCAGTAGTATAGATCGGACGCGGGGAGAGACCCAGTACTTC CASSIDRTRGETQYF
TRBD1 NA TRBJ1-1 TRBV28 13 TGTGCCAGCAGTTTGGGGACAGCCACCGAAGCTTTCTTT CASSLGTATEAFF
NA NA TRBJ2-2 TRBV9 13 TGTGCCAGCAGCGTAGTACGGGATGGGGAGCTGTTTTTT CASSVVRDGELFF
TRBD1 NA TRBJ2-7 TRBV5-1 16 TGCGCCAGCAGCGCGTTACAGGGGGTCGGGTTTGGCGAGCAGTACTTC CASSALQGVGFGEQYF
TRBD2 NA TRBJ2-5 TRBV7-3 14 TGTGCCAGCAGCCTAGCGGGAGAGGGGGAGACCCAGTACTTC CASSLAGEGETQYF
NA NA TRBJ1-5 TRBV28 12 TGTGCCAGCAATACAGTGAATCAGCCCCAGCATTTT CASNTVNQPQHF
NA NA TRBJ1-6 TRBV21-1 15 TGTGCCAGGCAGCGCCACGACAGGGATAATTCACCCCTCCACTTT CARQRHDRDNSPLHF
TRBD1 once TRBJ1-1 TRBV7-9 14 TGTGCCAGCAGCTTCTCAGGGGGCAGAGAAAAAGCTTTCTTT CASSFSGGREKAFF
NA once TRBJ1-2 TRBV5-5 14 TGTGCCAGCAGCTCCTTAGGGGTTAACTATGGCTACACCTTC CASSSLGVNYGYTF
TRBD1 NA TRBJ1-2 TRBV6-5 15 TGTGCCAGCAGTTACGTCCAGGGGGCTGGCTATGGCTACACCTTC CASSYVQGAGYGYTF
TRBD2 few TRBJ2-1 TRBV4-3 13 TGCGCCAGCAGCCGGACCGGGACTACGGATCTGTTCTTC CASSRTGTTDLFF